This T cell receptor beta chain was captured by sequencing in a study of CD8 T cells in Susac syndrome. It was with random hexamers that 0.5 to 1 ug RNA was reverse transcribed. TCRdb passed the immunoSEQ multiplex PCR reads through MiXCR, listing each CDR3 protein once. The sample comprises about 400,000 distinct CDR3 sequences, more than 80% of which are singletons, and under 0.15% rests with the top ten. Sequencing of TCR beta drew on CD8+ and CD4+ T cells from blood. V was cut by 6 bases and J by 1 base, with 12 bases left in between. The CDR3 runs to 14 residues. The V gene's germline CDR1 is MNHEY and CDR2 SMNVEV (reference sequence).

Sequencing was done on a sample of CD8+ T cells from PBMCs. The source of this sequence is a human donor with multiple sclerosis. This chain links TRBV27 with TRBJ2-5, with D possibly matching TRBD2 (6 bases). CDR3 sequence (DNA): TGTGCCAGCAGCGTCGGGACTTTCCAAGAGACCCAGTACTTC. Encoded protein: CASSVGTFQETQYF.